In this sample, the clone carrying this TCR beta chain turned up once. CDR1 is LGHDT, CDR2 YNNKEL, per germline (reference sequence). The CDR3 contains 14 residues. V lost 2 bases and J lost 1, with 8 bases in between. This specimen belongs to a study of blood T cell repertoires in COVID-19. Study-level information: T cells, B-cell-depleted T cells, or PBMCs provided the cDNA or gDNA that served as material.

Sequencing was performed with immunoSEQ multiplex PCR; in TCRdb, only in-frame clones are kept and a portion is missing. Among roughly 70,000 clones listed, about 93% were seen once. The J gene is TRBJ1-2, the V gene TRBV3-1 (or the pseudogene TRBV3-2), with D perhaps TRBD1 (5 bases). This receptor was obtained from a human donor in a cohort sampled during active COVID-19. Sequencing was done on a sample of peripheral blood. The chain's CDR3 is CASSQPGHNYGYTF. The CDR3 DNA reads TGTGCCAGCAGCCAACCTGGACATAACTATGGCTACACCTTC.